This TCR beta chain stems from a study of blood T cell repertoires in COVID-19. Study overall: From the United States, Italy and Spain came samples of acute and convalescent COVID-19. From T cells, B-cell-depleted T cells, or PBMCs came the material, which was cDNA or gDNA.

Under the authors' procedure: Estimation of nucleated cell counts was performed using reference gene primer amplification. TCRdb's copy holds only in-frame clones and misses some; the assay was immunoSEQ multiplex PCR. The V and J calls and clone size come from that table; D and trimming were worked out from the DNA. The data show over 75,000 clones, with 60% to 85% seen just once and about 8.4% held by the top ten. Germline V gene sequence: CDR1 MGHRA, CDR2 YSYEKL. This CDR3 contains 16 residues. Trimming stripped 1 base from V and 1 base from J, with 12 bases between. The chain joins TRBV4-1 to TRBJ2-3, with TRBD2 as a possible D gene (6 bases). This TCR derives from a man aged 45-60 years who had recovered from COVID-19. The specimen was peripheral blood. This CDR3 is CASSQGVRGGTDTQYF. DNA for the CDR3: TGCGCCAGCAGCCAAGGTGTGCGGGGAGGCACAGATACGCAGTATTTT.